A single sample is the source of the 31 T cell receptor beta chains below, sequenced in a study of T cell responses to AZD1222 COVID-19 vaccine. Some clones are missing from TCRdb's copy, which holds only in-frame ones; the method was immunoSEQ multiplex PCR. The sample consists of about 150,000 clones, over 75% of them appearing once. Sequencing was performed on peripheral blood, taken on day 0 of AZD1222 vaccination. The source of these receptors is an adult in good health.

This clone was seen a single time. The rearrangement joins TRBV27 to TRBJ2-1; 7 positions agree with TRBD1. Trimming took 8 bases from V and 7 from J; bases not matched to a gene: 17. Germline V lookup: CDR1 MNHEY, CDR2 SMNVEV (reference sequence). CDR3 size: 16 residues. The CDR3 here is CASSSRTGLIGNEQFF. Written as DNA, the CDR3 is TGTGCCAGCTCCTCTCGGACAGGACTTATCGGGAATGAGCAGTTCTTC.

The chain couples TRBV15 to TRBJ2-5; a possible D gene is TRBD2 (5 bases). Germline V gene lookup returns CDR1 LNHNV and CDR2 YYDKDF (reference sequence). The CDR3 has 14 residues. The V end was cut by 1 base, the J end by 5 bases, with 11 bases between. The CDR3, as DNA: TGTGCCACCAGCAGAGGGCTAGCAGATGAGACCCAGTACTTC. Protein sequence: CATSRGLADETQYF.

This sequence joins TRBV6-2 or TRBV6-3 and TRBJ2-2, with TRBD1 matching over 7 bases. Germline V gene data show CDR1 as MNHEY and CDR2 as SVGEGT. The CDR3 sequence is 17 residues long. V lost 2 bases and J lost 3; bases outside the gene matches: 9. The CDR3 region has the DNA TGTGCCAGCAGTTACACAGACAGGGTCCGGGACACCGGGGAGCTGTTTTTT. Translating gives CASSYTDRVRDTGELFF.

This chain joins TRBV4-1 and TRBJ1-5, with no clear D. Germline CDR1 and CDR2: MGHRA and YSYEKL. V lost 2 bases and J 0 bases, leaving 5 bases between the germline ends. This CDR3 contains 14 residues. The CDR3 DNA reads TGCGCCAGCAGCCAACAATATAGCAATCAGCCCCAGCATTTT. Protein sequence: CASSQQYSNQPQHF.

The rearrangement uses TRBV7-2 and TRBJ1-1, with D possibly TRBD1 on 6 matching bases. The V end lost 4 bases, the J end lost 0 bases, and 18 bases lay between the germline ends. Germline assignment: CDR1 SGHTA and CDR2 FQGNSA. The CDR3 is 17 residues long. The CDR3 protein is CASSWDQGQPMNTEAFF. In DNA, the CDR3 is TGTGCCAGCAGCTGGGACCAAGGACAGCCCATGAACACTGAAGCTTTCTTT.

This clone was seen a handful of times. The chain couples TRBV10-3 to TRBJ1-5, with a tentative D call TRBD1 (6 bases). This CDR3 contains 16 residues. CDR1 is ENHRY, CDR2 SYGVKD, per germline. Trimming pared 4 bases from V and 0 bases from J, leaving 13 bases between. CDR3 amino acids: CAISVGGSDSNQPQHF. In DNA, the CDR3 is TGTGCCATCAGTGTGGGGGGCTCAGATAGCAATCAGCCCCAGCATTTT.

The genes are TRBV9 and TRBJ2-7; 11 nucleotides match TRBD2. Unmatched junction bases numbered 11, after V lost 4 bases and J lost 5 bases. Germline CDR1 SGDLS, CDR2 YYNGEE. CDR3 length: 16 residues. DNA of the CDR3: TGTGCCAGCAGCCCCGGGCTAGCGGGAGGAGAGGACGAGCAGTACTTC. This encodes CASSPGLAGGEDEQYF.

This clone was seen a single time. V and J are TRBV2 and TRBJ2-3, with a tentative D call TRBD2 (6 bases). This CDR3 has 16 residues. V lost 8 bases and J lost 2, with 20 bases in between. CDR1 is SNHLY and CDR2 is FYNNEI in the germline V gene. The CDR3 region has the DNA TGTGCCAGCCAACAGGTACCGGGACTCCTCACAGATACGCAGTATTTT. Translating it yields CASQQVPGLLTDTQYF.

The gene calls are TRBV6-1 and TRBJ1-1; 8 bases are a match to TRBD1. V gave up 2 bases and J gave up 7 bases; unmatched junction bases: 12. Germline CDR1 is MNHNS and CDR2 is SASEGT. The CDR3 contains 16 residues. CDR3 nucleotides: TGTGCCAGCAGTGAACGGGGACAGGTTGGGGGTGGTGAAGCTTTCTTT. Its translation: CASSERGQVGGGEAFF.

V is TRBV30 and J is TRBJ2-1; D is unresolved. This CDR3 spans 11 amino acids. Looked up from germline, CDR1 is GTSNPN and CDR2 is SVGIG (reference sequence). Trimming cost V 5 bases and J 10 bases, with 12 bases left between them. The CDR3 DNA reads TGTGCCTGGGGCCTGGCGTCAGAGCAGTTCTTC. The encoded protein is CAWGLASEQFF.

V usage is TRBV7-2 and J usage is TRBJ2-3, with 7 bases fitting TRBD2. This CDR3 is 11 amino acids long. The germline gives CDR1 SGHTA, CDR2 FQGNSA. V lost 1 base to trimming and J lost 15 bases; unmatched junction nucleotides: 4. CDR3 sequence reads: CASSLVAGVYF. Here the CDR3 DNA reads TGTGCCAGCAGCTTAGTGGCGGGAGTCTATTTT.

This chain joins TRBV5-8 and TRBJ1-5, with D tentatively TRBD1 (5 bases). Germline lookup yields CDR1 SGHTS and CDR2 YDEGEE. The CDR3 loop spans 15 amino acids. The V end was cut by 4 bases, the J end by 0 bases, with 11 bases between. The CDR3 reads CASSPGQLSNQPQHF. CDR3 nucleotides: TGTGCCAGCAGCCCAGGACAACTTAGCAATCAGCCCCAGCATTTT.

The V and J genes are TRBV19 and TRBJ1-1; D is unclear. V was cut by 3 bases and J by 0 bases, with 2 bases left in between. The V gene's germline CDR1 is LNHDA and CDR2 SQIVND (reference sequence). The CDR3 contains 12 residues. CDR3 in amino acids: CASSILNTEAFF. The CDR3 nucleotides read TGTGCCAGTAGTATTCTGAACACTGAAGCTTTCTTT. Using reference TRBV19 and TRBJ1-1 for the parts outside the CDR3, the full variable domain is DGGITQSPKYLFRKEGQNVTLSCEQNLNHDAMYWYRQDPGQGLRLIYYSQIVNDFQKGDIAEGYSVSREKKESFPLTVTSAQKNPTAFYLCASSILNTEAFFGQGTRLTVV.

The chain combines TRBV14 with TRBJ2-1; no definite D call. This CDR3 is built from 16 residues. CDR1 and CDR2 from the germline V gene are SGHDN and FVKESK. Between the trimmed V and J ends, which lost 0 bases and 4 bases, there was a span of 13 bases. This chain's CDR3 is CASSQDANSKYNEQFF. For the CDR3, the DNA is TGTGCCAGCAGCCAAGATGCAAACTCCAAGTACAATGAGCAGTTCTTC.

This clone was observed a single time. V gene TRBV9 combines with J gene TRBJ1-1; D not resolved. The length of the CDR3 is 14 residues. V was trimmed by 3 bases and J by 10 bases, leaving 19 bases between them. Germline CDR1 reads SGDLS; CDR2 reads YYNGEE. CDR3 amino acids: CASSALQTGYGAFF. DNA for the CDR3: TGTGCCAGCAGCGCCCTGCAGACGGGGTATGGAGCTTTCTTT.

The rearrangement joins TRBV4-3 to TRBJ2-1, with D maybe TRBD2 (5 bases). CDR1 and CDR2 (germline): LGHNA, YSLEER. With 0 bases removed from V and 7 bases from J, the gap between germline ends came to 22 bases. This CDR3 comprises 18 residues. Here the CDR3 reads CASSQDGSGDLELNEQFF. The CDR3 DNA sequence: TGCGCCAGCAGCCAAGACGGAAGCGGAGATCTCGAACTAAATGAGCAGTTCTTC.

This clone was counted a single time. V usage is TRBV7-9 and J usage is TRBJ1-2; 7 nucleotides agree with TRBD1. CDR1 and CDR2 (germline): SEHNR, FQNEAQ (reference sequence). V lost 5 bases, J lost 8 bases, and 8 bases stayed unmatched. CDR3 length: 13 amino acids. The CDR3 sequence: CASSLGQDPGYTF. CDR3 coding DNA: TGTGCCAGCAGCCTCGGACAGGATCCGGGCTACACCTTC.

The gene calls are TRBV10-3 and TRBJ1-3; a weak D match, TRBD1 (6 bases). CDR1 and CDR2 from the germline V gene are ENHRY and SYGVKD. Trimming took off 6 bases at V and 2 bases at J, with 17 bases between the two ends. The length of the CDR3 is 16 residues. The CDR3: CAISPVRDTAGNTIYF. The CDR3 coding sequence is TGTGCCATCAGCCCAGTCCGGGACACCGCTGGAAACACCATATATTTT.

The genes are TRBV7-6 and TRBJ1-3, with no clear D. Germline assignment: CDR1 SGHVS and CDR2 FNYEAQ. This CDR3 has 14 residues. With 2 bases removed from V and 0 bases from J, the gap between germline ends came to 5 bases. The CDR3: CASSLHSSGNTIYF. CDR3 coding DNA: TGTGCCAGCAGCTTACATAGCTCTGGAAACACCATATATTTT. Using reference TRBV7-6 and TRBJ1-3 for the parts outside the CDR3, the full variable domain is GAGVSQSPRYKVTKRGQDVALRCDPISGHVSLYWYRQALGQGPEFLTYFNYEAQQDKSGLPNDRFSAERPEGSISTLTIQRTEQRDSAMYRCASSLHSSGNTIYFGEGSWLTVV.

The chain joins TRBV28 to TRBJ1-2; the match to TRBD1 covers 9 bases. From germline, CDR1 is MDHEN and CDR2 SYDVKM. V lost 6 bases, J lost 7 bases, and 9 bases stayed unmatched. The CDR3 is 14 amino acids. This CDR3 is CASRLPGQGFGYTF. DNA for the CDR3: TGTGCCAGCAGGCTACCGGGACAGGGTTTTGGCTACACCTTC.

V is TRBV12-3 or TRBV12-4 and J is TRBJ2-4, with TRBD1 as a possible D gene (5 bases). This CDR3 comprises 13 residues. V was clipped by 5 bases and J by 7 bases, with 12 bases between them. The CDR3 DNA reads TGTGCCAGCAGTCAAAACAGGTGGAACATTCAGTACTTC. Translated, it gives CASSQNRWNIQYF.

The V call is TRBV29-1, the J call TRBJ2-1; no firm D call. Germline loops: CDR1 SQVTM, CDR2 ANQGSEA. The CDR3 runs to 11 residues. V was pared by 4 bases and J by 4 bases, with 5 bases between. The CDR3 sequence: CSVALYNEQFF. The CDR3 nucleotides read TGCAGCGTTGCCCTATACAATGAGCAGTTCTTC.

The rearrangement uses TRBV28 and TRBJ2-5; 7 bases line up with TRBD1. Unmatched junction bases numbered 6, after V lost 6 bases and J lost 2 bases. The CDR3 contains 14 residues. The germline V gene encodes CDR1 MDHEN and CDR2 SYDVKM. CDR3 sequence (DNA): TGTGCCAGCAGGCCCGGACAGGCTCAAGAGACCCAGTACTTC. Residues: CASRPGQAQETQYF.

CDR3 DNA sequence: TGTGCCAGCAGCTTAGTGTCCCGGGACGATACGCAGTATTTT. It translates to CASSLVSRDDTQYF. The chain recombines TRBV7-6 with TRBJ2-3, with D perhaps assigned TRBD1 or TRBD2 (5 bases each). Between the trimmed V and J ends, which lost 1 base and 6 bases, there was a span of 11 bases. CDR1 is SGHVS and CDR2 is FNYEAQ in the germline V gene. This CDR3 region has 14 residues.

The rearrangement joins TRBV2 to TRBJ2-5; no definite D call. Germline lookup yields CDR1 SNHLY and CDR2 FYNNEI. V was trimmed by 3 bases and J by 5 bases, leaving 7 bases between them. The CDR3 is 12 amino acids. The CDR3 DNA follows: TGTGCCAGCAGTGATGGGCGTGAGACCCAGTACTTC. Protein product: CASSDGRETQYF.

The chain is built from TRBV11-3 and TRBJ2-6; the D gene is possibly TRBD2 (6 bases). V dropped 5 bases and J dropped 0 bases, with 14 bases sitting between them. The CDR3 covers 17 residues. Germline V gene data show CDR1 as SGHNT and CDR2 as YENEEA. The CDR3, as DNA: TGTGCCAGCAGCGCCCGGGACTCCCCCTCTGGGGCCAACGTCCTGACTTTC. Translation: CASSARDSPSGANVLTF.

CDR3 coding DNA: TGTGCCAGCAGCCTCCCAGCGGGTGGACGGCAGTACTTC. Its protein product is CASSLPAGGRQYF. The chain combines TRBV7-8 with TRBJ2-4, with D possibly matching TRBD2 (6 bases). The CDR3 totals 13 residues. From germline, CDR1 is SGHVS and CDR2 FQNEAQ. V was trimmed by 5 bases and J by 13 bases, leaving 18 bases between them.

The chain employs TRBV2 and TRBJ1-6; D is perhaps TRBD1 (5 bases). CDR1 is SNHLY and CDR2 is FYNNEI in the germline V gene. This CDR3 has 14 residues. V lost 5 bases to trimming and J lost 6 bases, with 11 bases between them. The chain's CDR3 is CASSSRGVNSPLHF. Written as DNA, the CDR3 is TGTGCCAGCAGTTCCCGAGGGGTTAATTCACCCCTCCACTTT.

CDR3 coding DNA: TGTGCCAGCTCCGAGCAGAATCAGCCCCAGCATTTT. It translates to CASSEQNQPQHF. This chain links TRBV18 with TRBJ1-5, with no clear D. CDR1 and CDR2 from the germline V gene are KGHSH and LQKENI. This CDR3 spans 12 amino acids. Trimming shortened V by 6 bases and J by 4 bases, and 7 bases separated the two germline ends.

V gene TRBV19 combines with J gene TRBJ1-2; D gene uncertain. Trimming shortened V by 0 bases and J by 2 bases, and 10 bases separated the two germline ends. CDR1 and CDR2 (germline): LNHDA, SQIVND (reference sequence). The CDR3 sequence is 15 residues long. CDR3 in DNA: TGTGCCAGTAGTATAGATATCGGGAACAACTATGGCTACACCTTC. Residues: CASSIDIGNNYGYTF.

The V and J genes are TRBV2 and TRBJ1-6; TRBD1 aligns across 7 bases. Per germline, CDR1 SNHLY and CDR2 FYNNEI. CDR3 length: 14 amino acids. With 10 bases clipped from V and 9 bases from J, the junction kept 12 bases outside the gene matches. CDR3 region: CATRDRGTSSPLHF. In DNA form, the CDR3 reads TGTGCCACCCGGGACAGAGGTACTAGTTCACCCCTCCACTTT. Full variable domain (remainder filled in from reference TRBV2 and TRBJ1-6): EPEVTQTPSHQVTQMGQEVILRCVPISNHLYFYWYRQILGQKVEFLVSFYNNEISEKSEIFDDQFSVERPDGSNFTLKIRSTKLEDSAMYFCATRDRGTSSPLHFGNGTRLTVT.